This TCR beta chain was observed in a study of OX40 agonist ivuxolimab in advanced cancers. About the study: Administration of intravenous ivuxolimab to patients occurred every 2 weeks at 0.01 to 10 mg/kg.

Peripheral blood came from all dose cohorts at three timepoints. Regarding this clone: Its antigen is unidentified.

The method was immunoSEQ multiplex PCR; TCRdb's version includes in-frame clones alone and lacks a portion of them. The table lists about 100,000 clones, roughly 94% of them singletons. Study results and limitations: Average numbers of expanded clones were greater in CD8+ T cells than in CD4+.

The clonotype comes from an adult with an advanced solid tumor such as melanoma, head and neck, liver or kidney cancer. The sequencing used CD4+ or CD8+ T cells sorted from blood, collected in a trial of the OX40 agonist ivuxolimab.

The CDR3 DNA reads TGTGCCAGCAGCTTAAGTAGCGGAAACAATGAGCAGTTCTTC. This sequence encodes CASSLSSGNNEQFF. The rearrangement uses TRBV7-9 and TRBJ2-1; possibly TRBD2 for D (6 bases). There are 14 residues in the CDR3. V lost 2 bases and J lost 5, with 10 bases in between. The V gene's germline CDR1 is SEHNR and CDR2 FQNEAQ (reference sequence). The entire variable domain, with the rest obtained from reference TRBV7-9 and TRBJ2-1, is as follows: DTGVSQNPRHKITKRGQNVTFRCDPISEHNRLYWYRQTLGQGPEFLTYFQNEAQLEKSRLLSDRFSAERPKGSFSTLEIQRTEQGDSAMYLCASSLSSGNNEQFFGPGTRLTVL.